Below are 7 T cell receptor beta chains sequenced from a single sample in a study of cytomegalovirus exposure and HLA in healthy donors. Primers for the PCR totalled 60 Vbeta and 13 Jbeta. TCRdb's copy holds only in-frame clones and misses some; the assay was immunoSEQ multiplex PCR. The repertoire holds under 200,000 clones, with 84% as singletons. Sequences were obtained from PBMCs. These receptors were taken from a boy aged 2 to 10 in good health and CMV-seronegative.

J is TRBJ2-3 and V is TRBV2; D remains ambiguous. CDR3 length equals 14 residues. V lost 2 bases to trimming and J lost 2 bases, with 8 bases between them. Germline CDR1 reads SNHLY; CDR2 reads FYNNEI. CDR3 DNA sequence: TGTGCCAGCAGTGAACAGTCCCTCACAGATACGCAGTATTTT. Its translation is CASSEQSLTDTQYF.

The chain has TRBV29-1 and TRBJ2-6; D is possibly TRBD2 (6 bases). Trimming removed 0 bases from V and 2 bases from J, with 14 bases in between. The germline V gene encodes CDR1 SQVTM and CDR2 ANQGSEA. The CDR3 has 17 amino acids. CDR3 in amino acids: CSVEEGRGIAGANVLTF. As DNA, the CDR3 is TGCAGCGTTGAAGAGGGCCGGGGGATTGCTGGGGCCAACGTCCTGACTTTC. The full variable domain, its missing parts supplied by reference TRBV29-1 and TRBJ2-6, is SAVISQKPSRDICQRGTSLTIQCQVDSQVTMMFWYRQQPGQSLTLIATANQGSEATYESGFVIDKFPISRPNLTFSTLTVSNMSPEDSSIYLCSVEEGRGIAGANVLTFGAGSRLTVL.

This clone was seen more than once but under ten times. The chain joins TRBV7-8 to TRBJ2-7, with 8 positions matching TRBD2. After removal of 2 bases from V and 7 bases from J, the junction contained 13 bases not matched to a gene. The CDR3 runs to 16 residues. In germline, CDR1 is SGHVS, CDR2 FQNEAQ. DNA for the CDR3: TGTGCCAGCAGCTTAACTCGACTAGCGCCCCCAAAGGAGCAGTACTTC. Protein product: CASSLTRLAPPKEQYF.

The V call is TRBV2, the J call TRBJ2-5, with D tentatively TRBD2 (6 bases). This CDR3 is built from 13 residues. The germline gives CDR1 SNHLY, CDR2 FYNNEI. V was cut by 6 bases and J by 5 bases, with 13 bases left in between. The CDR3 loop is CASSRDSMETQYF. Here the CDR3 DNA reads TGTGCCAGCAGCCGGGACTCTATGGAGACCCAGTACTTC.

CDR3 amino acids: CASSETGGPYNEQFF. For the CDR3, the DNA is TGTGCCAGCAGTGAGACGGGAGGACCCTACAATGAGCAGTTCTTC. The chain has TRBV25-1 and TRBJ2-1; 7 positions match TRBD2. The CDR3 runs to 15 residues. The germline CDR1 and CDR2 sequences are MGHDK and SYGVNS. Losses at the gene ends were 3 bases for V and 2 bases for J; bases not matched to a gene: 4.

This clone was seen only once. The chain uses TRBV27 and TRBJ1-5; 10 nucleotides agree with TRBD1. The V gene's germline CDR1 is MNHEY and CDR2 SMNVEV (reference sequence). CDR3 length equals 14 residues. Unmatched junction bases numbered 6, after V lost 5 bases and J lost 8 bases. CDR3 in DNA: TGTGCCAGCAGTCGAACTGGGACAGGGGAGCCCCAGCATTTT. Protein sequence: CASSRTGTGEPQHF.

As to this clone: An end of the junction differs from the germline gene, which may be a read error. The chain combines TRBV7-9 with TRBJ2-2, with TRBD1 matching over 8 bases. The CDR3 spans 16 residues. Per germline, CDR1 SEHNR and CDR2 FQNEAQ (reference sequence). The CDR3 is CASTLTGTGNTGELFF. CDR3 nucleotide sequence: TGTGCCAGCACCTTAACCGGGACAGGGAACACCGGGGAGCTGTTTTTT.